This T cell receptor beta chain stems from a study of CD8 T cells in ankylosing spondylitis. Findings and caveats of the study: Prior work had noted some motif variants in reactive arthritis blood and synovial fluid. Disease-linked clones were reportedly significantly enriched in matched ankylosing spondylitis synovial fluid. What appeared characteristic of ankylosing spondylitis blood was a TCR beta motif of under 10 highly homologous variants.

TCRdb analysed the 5' RACE reads with MiXCR anew, one entry per CDR3 protein. The sample lists 250,000 to 350,000 distinct CDR3 sequences, 7.5% to 9% occurring once. With regard to this clonotype: The antigen remains unidentified.

CDR1 is SNHLY, CDR2 FYNNEI, per germline. This CDR3 comprises 14 residues. Trimming removed 8 bases at V and 2 bases at J, with 15 bases between. The source material was blood, either unsorted or a sorted T cell fraction (not recorded which). The chain links TRBV2 to TRBJ2-5; D remains unclear. This TCR derives from a male donor with ankylosing spondylitis. CDR3 region: CASGKDQGQETQYF. DNA of the CDR3: TGTGCCAGCGGCAAGGACCAAGGTCAAGAGACCCAGTACTTC.